One sample yielded the 30 T cell receptor beta chains listed below, sequenced in a study of control samples from healthy donors and cancer patients. This table comes from immunoSEQ multiplex PCR, and its TCRdb copy is limited to in-frame clones, with some not included. The profile shows about 150,000 clones, approximately 94% of them singletons. The sequenced sample was blood. All receptors derive from a man aged 40-55 years in good health.

The chain carries TRBV5-1 and TRBJ1-2; 9 positions agree with TRBD1. In germline, CDR1 is SGHRS, CDR2 YFSETQ. Trimming removed 4 bases from V and 7 bases from J; junction bases left unmatched: 5. CDR3 length: 13 amino acids. CDR3 protein: CASSRGQGGGYTF. Here the CDR3 DNA reads TGCGCCAGCAGCCGGGGACAGGGAGGTGGCTACACCTTC.

The V and J genes are TRBV12-3 or TRBV12-4 and TRBJ1-2, with TRBD1 matching over 7 bases. This CDR3 is built from 12 residues. V lost 5 bases, J lost 8 bases, and 5 bases stayed unmatched. This CDR3 reads CASSMRTGGYTF. CDR3 DNA: TGTGCCAGCAGTATGCGGACAGGCGGCTACACCTTC.

This rearrangement joins TRBV28 to TRBJ2-2; tentatively, D is TRBD2 (6 bases). The CDR3 totals 15 residues. Trimming left V 4 bases short and J 1 base short, with 10 bases between. From germline, CDR1 is MDHEN and CDR2 SYDVKM. The CDR3 region is CASSWRRGNTGELFF. The CDR3 DNA is TGTGCCAGCAGTTGGAGGAGGGGGAACACCGGGGAGCTGTTTTTT.

This rearrangement joins TRBV28 to TRBJ2-1; D not certain. The length of the CDR3 is 12 residues. Germline lookup yields CDR1 MDHEN and CDR2 SYDVKM. Trimming left V 2 bases short and J 15 bases short, with 14 bases between. The CDR3 sequence: CASSLLGVGGFF. The CDR3 nucleotides read TGTGCCAGCAGTTTACTCGGCGTGGGTGGGTTCTTC. Complete variable domain (other parts from reference TRBV28 and TRBJ2-1): DVKVTQSSRYLVKRTGEKVFLECVQDMDHENMFWYRQDPGLGLRLIYFSYDVKMKEKGDIPEGYSVSREKKERFSLILESASTNQTSMYLCASSLLGVGGFFGPGTRLTVL.

The chain recombines TRBV11-2 with TRBJ1-2; no clear D. The germline V gene has CDR1 SGHAT and CDR2 FQNNGV. Trimming stripped 4 bases from V and 7 bases from J, with 16 bases between. This CDR3 region has 14 residues. CDR3 DNA: TGTGCCAGCAGCTCCATTCGGACTAGCCGTGGCTACACCTTC. Amino acids: CASSSIRTSRGYTF.

The CDR3 is CASSQETVYSPLHF. CDR3 DNA sequence: TGTGCCAGCAGCCAAGAGACAGTTTATTCACCCCTCCACTTT. The chain carries TRBV7-2 and TRBJ1-6; weak D call: TRBD1 (5 bases). The CDR3 sequence is 14 residues long. The V end was cut by 5 bases, the J end by 8 bases, with 13 bases between. CDR1 is SGHTA, CDR2 FQGNSA, per germline.

Written as DNA, the CDR3 is TGTGCCAGTAGTGACCCTCGAGGGGCAACTAATGAAAAACTGTTTTTT. This gives the protein CASSDPRGATNEKLFF. This rearrangement joins TRBV19 to TRBJ1-4; tentative D call: TRBD1 (5 bases). The V gene lost 5 bases and the J gene lost 0 bases, with 13 bases spanning the gap. Per the germline V gene, CDR1 is LNHDA and CDR2 is SQIVND (reference sequence). This CDR3 spans 16 amino acids.

The chain links TRBV18 to TRBJ1-6; TRBD1 matches at 8 bases. The V gene end was trimmed by 3 bases and the J gene end by 0 bases; junction bases not matched to a gene: 4. This CDR3 contains 17 residues. Germline V lookup: CDR1 KGHSH, CDR2 LQKENI. The CDR3 nucleotides are TGTGCCAGCTCACCTACAGGGGGAAGCTCCTATAATTCACCCCTCCACTTT. Protein: CASSPTGGSSYNSPLHF.

This clone occurred once. The chain combines TRBV6-1 with TRBJ1-2; D is ambiguous. CDR1 and CDR2 (germline): MNHNS, SASEGT. V was cut by 0 bases and J by 1 base, with 3 bases left in between. CDR3 length: 13 amino acids. This CDR3 reads CASSEAGNYGYTF. The CDR3 region has the DNA TGTGCCAGCAGTGAAGCGGGTAACTATGGCTACACCTTC.

The gene calls are TRBV30 and TRBJ2-2, with no clear D. Trimming left V 1 base short and J 7 bases short, with 10 bases between. CDR1 and CDR2 from the germline V gene are GTSNPN and SVGIG (reference sequence). The CDR3 has 13 amino acids. The CDR3 sequence is CAWSAWENGELFF. CDR3 coding DNA: TGTGCCTGGAGTGCATGGGAAAACGGGGAGCTGTTTTTT.

J is TRBJ2-7 and V is TRBV6-6, with 7 bases aligning to TRBD1. Germline CDR1 MNHNY, CDR2 SVGAGI (reference sequence). Trimming cost V 0 bases and J 3 bases; bases outside gene matches: 5. The CDR3 length is 15 residues. The CDR3, as DNA: TGTGCCAGCAGTTACTCGATACAGGGGAGCTACGAGCAGTACTTC. Protein sequence: CASSYSIQGSYEQYF.

The chain is built from TRBV9 and TRBJ2-1; 10 bases align to TRBD2. Germline lookup yields CDR1 SGDLS and CDR2 YYNGEE. The CDR3 runs to 14 residues. V gave up 6 bases and J gave up 4 bases; unmatched junction bases: 4. CDR3 in amino acids: CASTRTSGYNEQFF. The CDR3 nucleotides read TGTGCCAGCACCCGGACTAGCGGTTACAATGAGCAGTTCTTC.

DNA for the CDR3: TGTGCCACGCGGGGTTCCACCTCGCGGGCAGATACGCAGTATTTT. Its protein is CATRGSTSRADTQYF. The chain employs TRBV19 and TRBJ2-3, with TRBD2 as a possible D gene (6 bases). Trimming removed 10 bases at V and 4 bases at J, with 21 bases between. Germline V gives CDR1 LNHDA, CDR2 SQIVND (reference sequence). The CDR3 consists of 15 residues.

The rearrangement joins TRBV7-8 to TRBJ1-6, with D maybe TRBD1 (6 bases). V was clipped by 0 bases and J by 10 bases, with 13 bases between them. The CDR3 has 15 residues. Germline CDR1 reads SGHVS; CDR2 reads FQNEAQ. CDR3 amino acids: CASSLALGGLSPLHF. The DNA of the CDR3 is TGTGCCAGCAGCTTAGCGCTCGGGGGCTTGTCACCCCTCCACTTT. The full variable domain, with the rest looked up from reference TRBV7-8 and TRBJ1-6, is GAGVSQSPRYKVAKRGQDVALRCDPISGHVSLFWYQQALGQGPEFLTYFQNEAQLDKSGLPSDRFFAERPEGSVSTLKIQRTQQEDSAVYLCASSLALGGLSPLHFGNGTRLTVT.

The V and J genes are TRBV6-5 and TRBJ2-3; 8 bases agree with TRBD2. CDR1 MNHEY and CDR2 SVGAGI come from the germline V gene. After removal of 0 bases from V and 7 bases from J, the junction contained 9 bases not matched to a gene. This CDR3 spans 16 amino acids. The CDR3 loop reads CASSYSTAGAEYTQYF. The CDR3 DNA follows: TGTGCCAGCAGTTACTCGACAGCGGGGGCGGAATATACGCAGTATTTT.

The chain combines TRBV7-2 with TRBJ2-1, with 9 bases fitting TRBD2. Trimming at V came to 5 bases and at J to 6 bases, leaving 8 bases not matched to a gene. Germline CDR1 SGHTA, CDR2 FQGNSA. This CDR3 is built from 15 residues. CDR3 residues: CASSAGGTSTNEQFF. DNA for the CDR3: TGTGCCAGCAGCGCAGGAGGGACTAGCACCAATGAGCAGTTCTTC.

The V gene is TRBV5-1, the J gene TRBJ2-5; 8 bases are a match to TRBD1. The CDR3 totals 14 residues. The ends lost 0 bases at V and 4 bases at J; junction bases unmatched: 2. The germline CDR1 and CDR2 sequences are SGHRS and YFSETQ. This chain's CDR3 is CASSLVTGGETQYF. CDR3 DNA sequence: TGCGCCAGCAGCTTGGTAACAGGGGGAGAGACCCAGTACTTC.

The V call is TRBV5-6, the J call TRBJ1-2, with D unclear. The length of the CDR3 is 13 residues. Looked up from germline, CDR1 is SGHDT and CDR2 is YYEEEE. V was clipped by 0 bases and J by 2 bases, with 5 bases between them. The CDR3 DNA reads as TGTGCCAGCAGCTTGGGGGCGAACTATGGCTACACCTTC. Translation: CASSLGANYGYTF.

The chain recombines TRBV7-2 with TRBJ1-5; possibly TRBD1 for D (5 bases). CDR1 SGHTA and CDR2 FQGNSA come from the germline V gene. Trimming shortened V by 0 bases and J by 3 bases, and 9 bases separated the two germline ends. The CDR3 sequence is 15 residues long. The CDR3 sequence: CASSLALGANQPQHF. For the CDR3, the DNA is TGTGCCAGCAGCTTAGCGTTAGGGGCCAATCAGCCCCAGCATTTT.

This chain links TRBV28 with TRBJ2-7; possibly TRBD1 or TRBD2 for D (6 bases each). CDR1 MDHEN and CDR2 SYDVKM come from the germline V gene. CDR3 size: 13 residues. The V end was cut by 7 bases, the J end by 7 bases, with 17 bases between. This CDR3 reads CASNRRGVSEQYF. DNA for the CDR3: TGTGCCAGCAACAGGAGGGGGGTTTCAGAGCAGTACTTC.

The chain uses TRBV6-5 and TRBJ2-7, with TRBD2 matching 7 bases. V lost 4 bases, J lost 3 bases, and 12 bases stayed unmatched. The CDR3 covers 16 residues. In germline, CDR1 is MNHEY, CDR2 SVGAGI. The CDR3 region has the DNA TGTGCCAGCAGTTGGCCGGGGGGAGGGAGTTTCTACGAGCAGTACTTC. It encodes CASSWPGGGSFYEQYF.

The chain joins TRBV27 to TRBJ2-7; D gene unclear. V lost 6 bases and J lost 2, with 11 bases in between. The germline V gene has CDR1 MNHEY and CDR2 SMNVEV (reference sequence). This CDR3 comprises 13 residues. CDR3 residues: CASSRVGTYEQYF. Written as DNA, the CDR3 is TGTGCCAGCAGCCGAGTGGGGACCTACGAGCAGTACTTC.

V gene TRBV5-4 combines with J gene TRBJ2-1; possibly TRBD2 for D (5 bases). The CDR3 runs to 17 residues. Trimming shortened V by 4 bases and J by 9 bases, and 26 bases separated the two germline ends. Germline V CDR1 and CDR2: SGHNT, YYREEE (reference sequence). Here the CDR3 reads CASSVTSLASGSGEQFF. In DNA form, the CDR3 reads TGTGCCAGCAGCGTAACGAGCTTGGCCTCTGGGAGCGGTGAGCAGTTCTTC.

The CDR3 loop is CASSNNPGPNNEKLFF. The CDR3 DNA follows: TGTGCCAGCAGTAACAATCCCGGGCCGAATAATGAAAAACTGTTTTTT. This rearrangement joins TRBV27 to TRBJ1-4; the D is unclear. CDR3 length: 16 amino acids. Looked up from germline, CDR1 is MNHEY and CDR2 is SMNVEV (reference sequence). V was pared by 5 bases and J by 4 bases, with 17 bases between.

This chain uses TRBV12-5 with TRBJ1-1; D remains unclear. The CDR3 loop spans 13 amino acids. The V gene lost 7 bases and the J gene lost 1 base, with 10 bases spanning the gap. Germline CDR1 is LGHNT and CDR2 is FRNRAP. The CDR3 loop is CASAPDQNTEAFF. The CDR3 DNA follows: TGTGCTAGTGCCCCTGACCAGAACACTGAAGCTTTCTTT.

The chain links TRBV6-5 to TRBJ2-5; 14 positions match TRBD2. Germline loops: CDR1 MNHEY, CDR2 SVGAGI. J gave up 11 bases and V 7 bases, and 12 bases lay outside the gene matches. The CDR3 sequence is 15 residues long. The CDR3 DNA follows: TGTGCCAGCACCCCACCCGGGACTAGCGGGGGCAGGCAGTACTTC. It encodes CASTPPGTSGGRQYF.

The CDR3 reads CASSRSDRPNTEAFF. For the CDR3, the DNA is TGTGCCAGCTCACGGTCTGACAGGCCGAACACTGAAGCTTTCTTT. The chain is built from TRBV18 and TRBJ1-1, with D maybe TRBD1 (6 bases). With 4 bases removed from V and 1 base from J, the gap between germline ends came to 13 bases. Germline V gives CDR1 KGHSH, CDR2 LQKENI. This CDR3 comprises 15 residues.

This clone was seen only once. V gene TRBV6-4 combines with J gene TRBJ1-1; D is unresolved. The germline gives CDR1 MRHNA, CDR2 SNTAGT. CDR3 length: 11 residues. Trimming removed 0 bases at V and 13 bases at J, with 9 bases between. CDR3 in amino acids: CASSDSIRVFF. The CDR3 DNA follows: TGTGCCAGCAGTGACTCGATTAGGGTTTTCTTT.

V and J are TRBV6-4 and TRBJ1-2; D unresolved. Germline V lookup: CDR1 MRHNA, CDR2 SNTAGT. V was shortened by 2 bases and J by 0 bases, with 4 bases between the two germline ends. The CDR3 totals 13 residues. The CDR3 is CASSDGANYGYTF. The CDR3, as DNA: TGTGCCAGCAGTGACGGCGCTAACTATGGCTACACCTTC.

This chain uses TRBV5-1 with TRBJ1-6; 9 nucleotides align to TRBD1. Germline V gene data show CDR1 as SGHRS and CDR2 as YFSETQ. The CDR3 covers 15 residues. V was pared by 0 bases and J by 9 bases, with 4 bases of the junction left unmatched. CDR3 amino acids: CASSLAGQGRSPLHF. CDR3 bases: TGCGCCAGCAGCTTGGCGGGACAGGGACGTTCACCCCTCCACTTT. The full variable domain, rest sourced from reference TRBV5-1 and TRBJ1-6, is KAGVTQTPRYLIKTRGQQVTLSCSPISGHRSVSWYQQTPGQGLQFLFEYFSETQRNKGNFPGRFSGRQFSNSRSEMNVSTLELGDSALYLCASSLAGQGRSPLHFGNGTRLTVT.